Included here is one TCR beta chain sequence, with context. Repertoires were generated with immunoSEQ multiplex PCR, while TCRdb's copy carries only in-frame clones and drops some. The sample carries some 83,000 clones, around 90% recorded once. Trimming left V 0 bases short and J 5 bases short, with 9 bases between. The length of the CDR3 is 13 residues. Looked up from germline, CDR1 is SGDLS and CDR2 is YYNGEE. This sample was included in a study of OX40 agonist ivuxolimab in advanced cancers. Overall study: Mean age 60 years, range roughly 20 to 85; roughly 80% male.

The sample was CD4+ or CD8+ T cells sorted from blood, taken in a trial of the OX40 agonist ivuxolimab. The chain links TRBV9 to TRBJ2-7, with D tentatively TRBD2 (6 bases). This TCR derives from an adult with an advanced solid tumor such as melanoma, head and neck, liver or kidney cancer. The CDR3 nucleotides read TGTGCCAGCAGCGTAGGGCCGGGAGACGAGCAGTACGTC. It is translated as CASSVGPGDEQYV.